These 31 T cell receptor beta chains originate from one sample sequenced in a study of T-cell memory formation after mild COVID-19. TCRdb independently ran MiXCR on the 5' RACE reads; one entry per CDR3 protein. This sample has some 410,000 distinct CDR3 sequences, with 20% to 30% found just once. Material for sequencing was PBMCs or a T cell subset sorted from them (not recorded which). These receptors originate from an adult woman who had mild COVID-19 (a few samples of this study predate the infection). Cell type and time point are not known.

This sequence joins TRBV12-3 or TRBV12-4 and TRBJ2-3; D is undetermined. This CDR3 comprises 14 residues. Trimming removed 6 bases from V and 2 bases from J, with 12 bases in between. CDR3 in amino acids: CASRWQVNTDTQYF. In nucleotides, the CDR3 is TGTGCCAGCAGGTGGCAGGTGAACACAGATACGCAGTATTTT.

The chain carries TRBV6-1 and TRBJ1-5; 10 positions agree with TRBD1. Germline V gene data show CDR1 as MNHNS and CDR2 as SASEGT. V trimming: 4 bases; J trimming: 7 bases; junction bases outside the gene matches: 10. This CDR3 has 16 amino acids. The CDR3 is CASSARTGGGGQPQHF. The DNA for the CDR3 is TGTGCCAGCAGTGCTAGGACAGGGGGAGGTGGGCAGCCCCAGCATTTT.

The V call is TRBV7-6, the J call TRBJ2-5; D may be TRBD2 (5 bases). V was shortened by 4 bases and J by 5 bases, with 14 bases between the two germline ends. The germline CDR1 and CDR2 sequences are SGHVS and FNYEAQ. This CDR3 is 14 amino acids long. CDR3 DNA sequence: TGTGCCAGCAGCTCCCCCGGACTTAGGGAGACCCAGTACTTC. It specifies CASSSPGLRETQYF.

The V gene is TRBV19, the J gene TRBJ1-1, with D possibly matching TRBD1 (5 bases). V lost 5 bases and J lost 3, with 19 bases in between. Per germline, CDR1 LNHDA and CDR2 SQIVND (reference sequence). The CDR3 consists of 16 residues. The CDR3, as DNA: TGTGCCAGTAGTTTCCTGGGGCAGGCGGTGGACACTGAAGCTTTCTTT. It specifies CASSFLGQAVDTEAFF.

The chain is built from TRBV29-1 and TRBJ2-2; 7 positions match TRBD2. CDR3 size: 13 residues. J was trimmed by 5 bases and V by 6 bases; bases with no gene match: 6. CDR1 and CDR2 from the germline V gene are SQVTM and ANQGSEA. CDR3 in amino acids: CSVDQGGTGELFF. DNA of the CDR3: TGCAGCGTCGACCAGGGAGGGACCGGGGAGCTGTTTTTT.

This clonotype was detected only a few times. The DNA of the CDR3 is TGTGCCAGCAGTCCTGAGAGTTGGAATGAGCAGTTCTTC. It encodes CASSPESWNEQFF. The rearrangement joins TRBV12-3 or TRBV12-4 to TRBJ2-1; D is ambiguous. V was pared by 5 bases and J by 7 bases, with 12 bases between. The CDR3 extends over 13 amino acids.

The chain joins TRBV6-2 or TRBV6-3 to TRBJ1-4; unclear D gene. CDR3 length: 15 amino acids. The germline V and J ends were trimmed by 2 bases and 4 bases, with 11 bases remaining between them. The germline V gene encodes CDR1 MNHEY and CDR2 SVGEGT. CDR3 region: CASSYVPGDNEKLFF. In DNA, the CDR3 is TGTGCCAGCAGTTACGTACCGGGTGATAATGAAAAACTGTTTTTT.

This clonotype was recorded at least ten times. This chain connects TRBV7-2 to TRBJ2-3, with TRBD2 as a possible D gene (5 bases). Trimming stripped 4 bases from V and 7 bases from J, with 12 bases between. CDR1 and CDR2 (germline): SGHTA, FQGNSA. There are 13 residues in the CDR3. CDR3 region: CASSSGSFYTQYF. CDR3 nucleotides: TGTGCCAGCAGCTCGGGGTCCTTTTATACGCAGTATTTT.

The genes are TRBV9 and TRBJ2-5; 8 bases align to TRBD1. The V segment lost 3 bases and the J segment 4 bases; nucleotides outside the gene matches: 5. This CDR3 is 14 amino acids long. CDR1 is SGDLS, CDR2 YYNGEE, per germline. The CDR3 loop reads CASSDGQGSETQYF. The DNA for the CDR3 is TGTGCCAGCAGCGACGGACAGGGATCAGAGACCCAGTACTTC.

This clonotype turned up a few times. The rearrangement links TRBV4-2 to TRBJ2-5; the match to TRBD1 covers 8 bases. Trimming cost V 7 bases and J 4 bases; bases outside gene matches: 8. This CDR3 is 14 amino acids long. The germline gives CDR1 LGHNA, CDR2 YNFKEQ. The CDR3 loop is CASKNDRGGETQYF. CDR3 coding DNA: TGTGCCAGCAAGAACGACAGGGGTGGAGAGACCCAGTACTTC.

The gene calls are TRBV5-5 and TRBJ2-1, with TRBD1 identical over 7 bases. Germline-derived CDR1 and CDR2 are SGHKS and YYEKEE (reference sequence). This CDR3 comprises 18 residues. The J segment lost 1 base and the V segment lost 4 bases, leaving 14 bases of the junction unmatched. CDR3 amino acids: CASSHWGYRDSSYNEQFF. DNA of the CDR3: TGTGCCAGCAGCCATTGGGGATATCGGGACAGTTCCTACAATGAGCAGTTCTTC.

The V and J genes are TRBV5-5 and TRBJ1-1, with D perhaps matching TRBD1 (6 bases). Germline CDR1 and CDR2: SGHKS and YYEKEE (reference sequence). Trimming pared 2 bases from V and 7 bases from J, leaving 9 bases between. There are 12 residues in the CDR3. CDR3 sequence reads: CASSLGGYEAFF. As DNA, the CDR3 is TGTGCCAGCAGCTTAGGGGGATATGAAGCTTTCTTT.

This clonotype was observed a handful of times. This chain uses TRBV7-9 with TRBJ1-1; D ambiguous. This CDR3 has 15 residues. V lost 5 bases to trimming and J lost 4 bases, with 17 bases between them. Germline V gene sequence: CDR1 SEHNR, CDR2 FQNEAQ (reference sequence). This CDR3 is CASSQREGRVTEAFF. DNA for the CDR3: TGTGCCAGCAGCCAACGTGAGGGTCGCGTCACTGAAGCTTTCTTT.

This clonotype was recorded a few times. The chain recombines TRBV9 with TRBJ1-2, with a weak D call TRBD1 (5 bases). Trimming removed 0 bases from V and 6 bases from J, with 9 bases in between. The CDR3 sequence is 13 residues long. CDR1 and CDR2 (germline): SGDLS, YYNGEE. The CDR3 DNA reads as TGTGCCAGCAGCGTAGAGACGGGGCATGGCTACACCTTC. This translates into CASSVETGHGYTF.

This clonotype was observed a few times. This sequence joins TRBV28 and TRBJ2-5; the match to TRBD2 covers 8 bases. CDR3 length: 15 residues. V dropped 2 bases and J dropped 5; count of bases not matched to a gene: 7. Looked up from germline, CDR1 is MDHEN and CDR2 is SYDVKM. For the CDR3, the DNA is TGTGCCAGCAGTTTAGCGTCGGGAGGGGAGGAGACCCAGTACTTC. Its protein is CASSLASGGEETQYF. The variable domain in full, completed from reference TRBV28 and TRBJ2-5, reads DVKVTQSSRYLVKRTGEKVFLECVQDMDHENMFWYRQDPGLGLRLIYFSYDVKMKEKGDIPEGYSVSREKKERFSLILESASTNQTSMYLCASSLASGGEETQYFGPGTRLLVL.

The rearrangement joins TRBV24-1 to TRBJ1-1; 9 bases align to TRBD1. The V gene end was trimmed by 7 bases and the J gene end by 3 bases; junction bases not matched to a gene: 5. CDR1 is KGHDR and CDR2 is SFDVKD in the germline V gene. The CDR3 has 14 residues. The CDR3 loop is CATSPGQGYTEAFF. CDR3 DNA: TGTGCCACCAGCCCGGGACAGGGATACACTGAAGCTTTCTTT.

The genes are TRBV4-3 and TRBJ2-7, with 10 bases lining up with TRBD1. Trimming took 4 bases from V and 3 from J; bases not matched to a gene: 6. Germline V gives CDR1 LGHNA, CDR2 YSLEER. The CDR3 consists of 15 residues. CDR3 in DNA: TGCGCCAGCAGCCGGTGGACAGGGGGAAACTACGAGCAGTACTTC. Amino acids: CASSRWTGGNYEQYF.

This clonotype was counted only a few times. The chain has TRBV5-6 and TRBJ2-7; 11 bases are a match to TRBD2. J gave up 3 bases and V 6 bases, and 8 bases lay outside the gene matches. CDR1 and CDR2 (germline): SGHDT, YYEEEE. The CDR3 is made up of 15 amino acids. The CDR3 loop reads CASNHLAGGFYEQYF. For the CDR3, the DNA is TGTGCCAGCAACCATCTAGCGGGAGGTTTCTACGAGCAGTACTTC.

There are a few counts of this clonotype. The chain links TRBV20-1 to TRBJ2-7; D is possibly TRBD2 (5 bases). Per the germline V gene, CDR1 is DFQATT and CDR2 is SNEGSKA (reference sequence). This CDR3 has 15 residues. Trimming took 2 bases from V and 1 from J, leaving 15 bases between them. CDR3 nucleotide sequence: TGCAGTGCTAGATCCGGAGGATACAGTTCCTACGAGCAGTACTTC. Protein sequence: CSARSGGYSSYEQYF.

The J gene is TRBJ2-5, the V gene TRBV4-1, with D perhaps matching TRBD2 (5 bases). The CDR3 spans 14 residues. Germline assignment: CDR1 MGHRA and CDR2 YSYEKL. V lost 0 bases to trimming and J lost 5 bases, with 10 bases between them. CDR3 residues: CASSQEPTGETQYF. Here the CDR3 DNA reads TGCGCCAGCAGCCAAGAGCCGACGGGGGAGACCCAGTACTTC.

The sample holds a few counts of this clonotype. The rearrangement links TRBV24-1 to TRBJ2-1; the D is unclear. This CDR3 spans 13 amino acids. Germline CDR1 and CDR2: KGHDR and SFDVKD. Trimming left V 7 bases short and J 0 bases short, with 6 bases between. CDR3 sequence (DNA): TGTGCCACCAGAACAAACTCCTACAATGAGCAGTTCTTC. Encoded protein: CATRTNSYNEQFF.

The V gene is TRBV19, the J gene TRBJ2-1, with D hard to call. This CDR3 contains 15 residues. V dropped 5 bases and J dropped 6 bases, with 17 bases sitting between them. Germline V lookup: CDR1 LNHDA, CDR2 SQIVND (reference sequence). CDR3: CASSEPGLRSNEQFF. The CDR3 DNA reads TGTGCCAGTAGTGAGCCGGGCCTCCGGAGCAATGAGCAGTTCTTC.

This clonotype was found many times. V usage is TRBV5-1 and J usage is TRBJ2-1; either TRBD1 or TRBD2 may fit D (5 bases each). Germline CDR1 is SGHRS and CDR2 is YFSETQ. Between the trimmed V and J ends, which lost 4 bases and 9 bases, there was a span of 11 bases. CDR3 length: 12 amino acids. The CDR3 spells CASSLGAGEQFF. The CDR3 DNA reads TGCGCCAGCAGCCTAGGGGCGGGTGAGCAGTTCTTC.

This clonotype was seen only a few times. This chain connects TRBV3-1 to TRBJ1-5; TRBD1 is a possible D gene (5 bases). Trimming removed 5 bases at V and 0 bases at J, with 14 bases between. CDR3 size: 16 residues. Germline values: CDR1 LGHDT, CDR2 YNNKEL (reference sequence). CDR3 sequence (DNA): TGTGCCAGCAGCTACGGACACGGGTATAGCAATCAGCCCCAGCATTTT. Protein product: CASSYGHGYSNQPQHF.

The DNA of the CDR3 is TGTGCCAGTAGGGACACCAATACAGGGCAGGTGAACTATGGCTACACCTTC. It yields the protein CASRDTNTGQVNYGYTF. This chain connects TRBV19 to TRBJ1-2; D possibly corresponds to TRBD1 (6 bases). Germline values: CDR1 LNHDA, CDR2 SQIVND (reference sequence). The CDR3 runs to 17 residues. The V gene lost 6 bases and the J gene lost 2 bases, with 22 bases spanning the gap.

This chain joins TRBV6-5 and TRBJ1-6; D is undetermined. Trimming shortened V by 0 bases and J by 6 bases, and 15 bases separated the two germline ends. Germline CDR1 and CDR2: MNHEY and SVGAGI. The CDR3 runs to 17 residues. CDR3 loop: CASSYSGIGVGNSPLHF. The CDR3 DNA follows: TGTGCCAGCAGTTACTCGGGAATCGGGGTCGGTAATTCACCCCTCCACTTT.

This clonotype was seen a few times. The chain combines TRBV5-5 with TRBJ1-5; D unresolved. The CDR3 is 15 amino acids. Between the trimmed V and J ends, which lost 3 bases and 0 bases, there was a span of 10 bases. Germline assignment: CDR1 SGHKS and CDR2 YYEKEE (reference sequence). The CDR3 bases are TGTGCCAGCAGCTATGGCCAGCTTAGCAATCAGCCCCAGCATTTT. The encoded protein is CASSYGQLSNQPQHF.

V usage is TRBV5-1 and J usage is TRBJ2-7; 13 bases match TRBD2. Germline V gene data show CDR1 as SGHRS and CDR2 as YFSETQ. V shed 0 bases, J shed 0 bases, and the junction held 6 bases outside the gene matches. This CDR3 has 18 amino acids. CDR3 sequence: CASSLETGLAGDSYEQYF. The CDR3 DNA is TGCGCCAGCAGCTTGGAAACTGGACTAGCGGGAGACTCCTACGAGCAGTACTTC.

Here the CDR3 reads CAWMSGYPFGNTEAFF. The DNA for the CDR3 is TGTGCCTGGATGTCAGGCTACCCTTTTGGGAACACTGAAGCTTTCTTT. This chain connects TRBV30 to TRBJ1-1, with D unclear. The V end was cut by 4 bases, the J end by 1 base, with 19 bases between. The length of the CDR3 is 16 residues. CDR1 GTSNPN and CDR2 SVGIG come from the germline V gene (reference sequence).

This clonotype was counted between two and nine times. The chain joins TRBV24-1 to TRBJ2-1; 11 bases align to TRBD2. Germline V gene data show CDR1 as KGHDR and CDR2 as SFDVKD. The trim removed 5 bases at V and 7 bases at J, leaving 6 bases unmatched. The CDR3 has 15 residues. The CDR3: CATSVGLAELNEQFF. The CDR3 DNA reads as TGTGCCACCAGTGTGGGACTAGCGGAGCTTAATGAGCAGTTCTTC.

This clonotype occurred once. The chain joins TRBV4-1 to TRBJ1-2; 8 bases are shared with TRBD1. This CDR3 has 14 residues. Trimming cost V 1 base and J 5 bases; bases outside gene matches: 3. The V gene's germline CDR1 is MGHRA and CDR2 YSYEKL. The CDR3 spells CASSQAGQVYGYTF. The CDR3 DNA reads as TGCGCCAGCAGCCAAGCGGGACAGGTGTATGGCTACACCTTC.